This paragraph reports one T cell receptor beta chain. The CDR3 consists of 18 residues. This entry belongs to a study of cytomegalovirus exposure and HLA in healthy donors. Primers: 60 Vbeta forward and 13 Jbeta reverse. The table came from immunoSEQ multiplex PCR; TCRdb's copy has only in-frame clones and leaves some out. In the table there are some 150,000 clones, approximately 88% of which are singletons. The V gene is TRBV21-1, the J gene TRBJ2-5; TRBD1 is taken as the D call from the table, unchecked against the DNA. TRBV21-1 is designated a pseudogene. Sequencing was carried out using PBMCs. The clonotype comes from a woman between 25 and 40 years old in good health and CMV-seronegative. This CDR3 is CASSTRGGTGEYEETQYF. The CDR3 bases are TGTGCCAGCAGCACGAGGGGGGGGACAGGCGAGTATGAGGAGACCCAGTACTTC.